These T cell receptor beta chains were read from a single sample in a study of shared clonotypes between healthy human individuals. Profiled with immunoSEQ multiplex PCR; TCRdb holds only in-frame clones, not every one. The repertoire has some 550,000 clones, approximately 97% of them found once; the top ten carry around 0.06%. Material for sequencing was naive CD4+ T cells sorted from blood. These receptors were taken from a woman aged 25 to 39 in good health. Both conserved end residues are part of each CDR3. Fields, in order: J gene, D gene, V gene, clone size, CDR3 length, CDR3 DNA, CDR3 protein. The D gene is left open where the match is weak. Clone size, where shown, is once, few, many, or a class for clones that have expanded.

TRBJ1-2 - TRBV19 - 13 TGTGCCAGTACCTTCCCCCGTGCGTATGGCTACACCTTC CASTFPRAYGYTF
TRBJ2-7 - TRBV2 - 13 TGTGCCAGCAGTGGCGGAGTCACCTACGAGCAGTACTTC CASSGGVTYEQYF
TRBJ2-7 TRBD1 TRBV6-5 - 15 TGTGCCAGCAGTTACCGGGACAGGGGCGCCTACGAGCAGTACTTC CASSYRDRGAYEQYF
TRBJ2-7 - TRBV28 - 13 TGTGCCAGCGGCCGAGACGGCTACTACGAGCAGTACTTC CASGRDGYYEQYF
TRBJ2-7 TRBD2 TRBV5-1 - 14 TGCGCCAGCAGCTTGGACGGCGGGAGGGACGAGCAGTACTTC CASSLDGGRDEQYF
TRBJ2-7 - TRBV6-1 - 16 TGTGCCAGCAGTGATGTATTTCTACAGGGTGCTGGCGGGCAGTACTTC CASSDVFLQGAGGQYF
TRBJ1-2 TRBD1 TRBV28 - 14 TGTGCCAGCAGTTTGGACAGGGCTAACTATGGCTACACCTTC CASSLDRANYGYTF
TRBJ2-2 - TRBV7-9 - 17 TGTGCCAGCAGCTTAGCGGATGGTTTTGGGGGAACCGGGGAGCTGTTTTTT CASSLADGFGGTGELFF
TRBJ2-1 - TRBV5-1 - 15 TGCGCCAGCAGCTTGGCCGAGGGGGCCTACAATGAGCAGTTCTTC CASSLAEGAYNEQFF
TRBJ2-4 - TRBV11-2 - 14 TGTGCCAGCAGCTTCCAGGGGGCCAAAAACATTCAGTACTTC CASSFQGAKNIQYF
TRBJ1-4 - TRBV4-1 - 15 TGCGCCAGCAGCCAGATTTTGGGCTTGAATGAAAAACTGTTTTTT CASSQILGLNEKLFF
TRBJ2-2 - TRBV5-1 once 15 TGCGCCAGCAGCTTGATAGAGAAGAACACCGGGGAGCTGTTTTTT CASSLIEKNTGELFF
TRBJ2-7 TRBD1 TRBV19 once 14 TGTGCCAGTAGTGATACAGGGGGTGGGGACGAGCAGTACTTC CASSDTGGGDEQYF
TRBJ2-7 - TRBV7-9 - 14 TGTGCCAGCAGCCGGGGGAGCGGCGCCTACGAGCAGTACTTC CASSRGSGAYEQYF
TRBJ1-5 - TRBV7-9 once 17 TGTGCCAGCAGCTTCGGAGGTGAGCTCTATAGCAATCAGCCCCAGCATTTT CASSFGGELYSNQPQHF
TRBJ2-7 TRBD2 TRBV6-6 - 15 TGTGCCAGCATGGCCCTAGCGGGAGCAAATTACGAGCAGTACTTC CASMALAGANYEQYF
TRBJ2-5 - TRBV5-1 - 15 TGCGCCAGCAGCTTGGCCGGGTTTGGAGGGGAGACCCAGTACTTC CASSLAGFGGETQYF
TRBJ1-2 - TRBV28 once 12 TGTGCCAGCAGGGACAGTAACTATGGCTACACCTTC CASRDSNYGYTF
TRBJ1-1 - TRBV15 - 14 TGTGCCACCAGCAGAGATCGTGGACACACTGAAGCTTTCTTT CATSRDRGHTEAFF
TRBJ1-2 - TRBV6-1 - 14 TGTGCCAGCATGAGGGACACCGCTAACTATGGCTACACCTTC CASMRDTANYGYTF
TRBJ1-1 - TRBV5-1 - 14 TGCGCCAGCAGCTTTCTTGGGGCCGAAGCTGAAGCTTTCTTT CASSFLGAEAEAFF
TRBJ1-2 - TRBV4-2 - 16 TGTGCCAGCAGCCAAGGGGGGCACAGAGACAACTATGGCTACACCTTC CASSQGGHRDNYGYTF
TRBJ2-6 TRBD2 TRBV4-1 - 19 TGCGCCAGCAGTCGAACCCGGGCTAGCGGGAGGGCTGGGGCCAACGTCCTGACTTTC CASSRTRASGRAGANVLTF
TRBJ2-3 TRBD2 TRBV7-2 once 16 TGTGCCAGCAGTTCTAGACTAGCGGGAGACGCAGATACGCAGTATTTT CASSSRLAGDADTQYF
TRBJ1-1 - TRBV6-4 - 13 TGTGCCAGCAGATTCACAGGAAGTAATGAAGCTTTCTTT CASRFTGSNEAFF
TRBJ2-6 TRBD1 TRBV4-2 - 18 TGTGCCAGCAGCCAAGTTGGGACAGCTCTCTCTGGGGCCAACGTCCTGACTTTC CASSQVGTALSGANVLTF
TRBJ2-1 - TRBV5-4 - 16 TGTGCCAGCAGCTCCGTAACCGGGACTCACTACAATGAGCAGTTCTTC CASSSVTGTHYNEQFF
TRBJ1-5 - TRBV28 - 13 TGTGCCAGCCGTCCGGGGGCCAATCAGCCCCAGCATTTT CASRPGANQPQHF
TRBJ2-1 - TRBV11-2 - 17 TGTGCCAGCAGCCTATCTTCTTTCAGGGATCTCTACAATGAGCAGTTCTTC CASSLSSFRDLYNEQFF
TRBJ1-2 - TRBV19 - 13 TGTGCCAGTAGTGGTCAGGCCTCCTATGGCTACACCTTC CASSGQASYGYTF
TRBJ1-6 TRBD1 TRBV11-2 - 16 TGTGCCAGCAGCCATGGACAGGTTCCAAATAATTCACCCCTCCACTTT CASSHGQVPNNSPLHF
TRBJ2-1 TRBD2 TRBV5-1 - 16 TGCGCCAGCAGCTGGGGACTAGCGGGCTCCTACAATGAGCAGTTCTTC CASSWGLAGSYNEQFF
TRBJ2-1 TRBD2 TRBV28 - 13 TGTGCCAGCAGCCTAGCGGGAGCGTATGAGCAGTTCTTC CASSLAGAYEQFF
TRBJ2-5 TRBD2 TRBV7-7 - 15 TGTGCCAGCAGCGCTGGGACTAGCGTACAAGAGACCCAGTACTTC CASSAGTSVQETQYF
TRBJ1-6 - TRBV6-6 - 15 TGTGCCAGCAGCCCGCGAGGCACCTATAATTCACCCCTCCACTTT CASSPRGTYNSPLHF
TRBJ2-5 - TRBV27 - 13 TGTGCCAGCAGTTCTTCTGTGCTGAAGACCCAGTACTTC CASSSSVLKTQYF
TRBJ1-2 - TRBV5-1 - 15 TGCGCCAGCAGCTTGATCCAGGGGACCCTTTATGGCTACACCTTC CASSLIQGTLYGYTF
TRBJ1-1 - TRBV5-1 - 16 TGCGCCAGCAGCTTGGGTGTTTGGACATGGAACACTGAAGCTTTCTTT CASSLGVWTWNTEAFF
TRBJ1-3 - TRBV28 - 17 TGTGCCAGCAGTCAGGACGTGAGGGGTAAAGCTGGAAACACCATATATTTT CASSQDVRGKAGNTIYF
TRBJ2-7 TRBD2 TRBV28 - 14 TGTGCCAGCAGCACTATGGGGACTATCCACGAGCAGTACTTC CASSTMGTIHEQYF